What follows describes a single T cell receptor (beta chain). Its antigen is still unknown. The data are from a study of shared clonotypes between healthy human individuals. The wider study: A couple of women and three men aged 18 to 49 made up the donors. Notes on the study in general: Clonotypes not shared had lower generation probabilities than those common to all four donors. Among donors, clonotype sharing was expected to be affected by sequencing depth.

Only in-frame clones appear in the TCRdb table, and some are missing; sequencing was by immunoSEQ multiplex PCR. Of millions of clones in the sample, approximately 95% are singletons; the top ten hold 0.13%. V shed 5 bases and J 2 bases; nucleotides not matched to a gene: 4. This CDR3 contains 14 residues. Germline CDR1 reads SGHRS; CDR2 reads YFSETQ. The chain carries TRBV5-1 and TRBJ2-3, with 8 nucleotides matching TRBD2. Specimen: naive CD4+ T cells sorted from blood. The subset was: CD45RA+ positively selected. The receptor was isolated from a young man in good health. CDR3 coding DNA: TGCGCCAGCAGTAGCGGGATACCCACAGATACGCAGTATTTT. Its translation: CASSSGIPTDTQYF.